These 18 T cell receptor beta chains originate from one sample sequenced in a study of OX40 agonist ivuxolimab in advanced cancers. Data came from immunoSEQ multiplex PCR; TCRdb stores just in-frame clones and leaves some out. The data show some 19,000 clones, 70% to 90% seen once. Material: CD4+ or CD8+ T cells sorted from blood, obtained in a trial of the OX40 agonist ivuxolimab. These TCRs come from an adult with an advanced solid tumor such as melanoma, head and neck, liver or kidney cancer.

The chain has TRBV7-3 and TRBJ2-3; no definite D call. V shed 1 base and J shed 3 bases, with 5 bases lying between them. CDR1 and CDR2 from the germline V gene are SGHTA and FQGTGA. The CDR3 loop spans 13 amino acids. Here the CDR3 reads CASSLKNTDTQYF. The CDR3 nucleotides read TGTGCCAGCAGCTTAAAAAATACAGATACGCAGTATTTT. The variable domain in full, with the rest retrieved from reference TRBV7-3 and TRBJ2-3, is GAGVSQTPSNKVTEKGKYVELRCDPISGHTALYWYRQSLGQGPEFLIYFQGTGAADDSGLPNDRFFAVRPEGSVSTLKIQRTERGDSAVYLCASSLKNTDTQYFGPGTRLTVL.

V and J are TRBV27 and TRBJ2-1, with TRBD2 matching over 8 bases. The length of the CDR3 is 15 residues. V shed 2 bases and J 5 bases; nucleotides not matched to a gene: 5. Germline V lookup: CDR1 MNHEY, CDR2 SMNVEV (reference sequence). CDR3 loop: CASSLRREGDNEQFF. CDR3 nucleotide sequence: TGTGCCAGCAGTTTAAGACGGGAGGGGGACAATGAGCAGTTCTTC.

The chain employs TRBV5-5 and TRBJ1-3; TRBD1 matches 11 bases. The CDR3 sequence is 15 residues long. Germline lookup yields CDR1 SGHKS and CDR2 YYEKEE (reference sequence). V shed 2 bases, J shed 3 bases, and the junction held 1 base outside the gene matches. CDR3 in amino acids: CASSFGTGGGNTIYF. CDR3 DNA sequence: TGTGCCAGCAGCTTCGGGACAGGGGGTGGAAACACCATATATTTT.

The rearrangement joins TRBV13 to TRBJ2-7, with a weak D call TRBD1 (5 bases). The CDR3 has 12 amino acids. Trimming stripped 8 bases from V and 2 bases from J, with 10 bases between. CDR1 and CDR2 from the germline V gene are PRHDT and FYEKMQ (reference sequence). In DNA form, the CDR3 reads TGTGCCAGCTCTGGGGCCGCCTACGAGCAGTACTTC. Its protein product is CASSGAAYEQYF.

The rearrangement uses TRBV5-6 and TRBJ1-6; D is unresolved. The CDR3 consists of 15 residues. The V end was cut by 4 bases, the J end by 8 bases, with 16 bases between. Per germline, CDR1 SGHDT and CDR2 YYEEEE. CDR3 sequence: CASSPGSVWDSPLHF. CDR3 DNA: TGTGCCAGCAGCCCCGGGAGCGTTTGGGATTCACCCCTCCACTTT.

The DNA of the CDR3 is TGTGCCAGCAGCGCCCGGGGGGGCGCGAACACTGAAGCTTTCTTT. Translating it yields CASSARGGANTEAFF. This chain links TRBV11-3 with TRBJ1-1; D may be TRBD1 (6 bases). Germline assignment: CDR1 SGHNT and CDR2 YENEEA. V shed 5 bases and J shed 1 base, with 14 bases lying between them. The CDR3 has 15 residues. The full variable domain, rest sourced from reference TRBV11-3 and TRBJ1-1, is EAGVVQSPRYKIIEKKQPVAFWCNPISGHNTLYWYLQNLGQGPELLIRYENEEAVDDSQLPKDRFSAERLKGVDSTLKIQPAELGDSAVYLCASSARGGANTEAFFGQGTRLTVV.

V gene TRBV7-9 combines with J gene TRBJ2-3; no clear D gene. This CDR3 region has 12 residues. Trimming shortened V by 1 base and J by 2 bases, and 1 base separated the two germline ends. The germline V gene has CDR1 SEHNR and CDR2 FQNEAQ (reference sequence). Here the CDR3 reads CASSLDTDTQYF. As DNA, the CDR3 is TGTGCCAGCAGCTTAGACACAGATACGCAGTATTTT.

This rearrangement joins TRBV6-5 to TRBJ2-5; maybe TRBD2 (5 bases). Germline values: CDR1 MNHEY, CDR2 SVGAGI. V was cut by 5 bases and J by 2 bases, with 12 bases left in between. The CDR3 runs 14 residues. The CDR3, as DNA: TGTGCCAGCAGTGCCTTTGCGGGTCAAGAGACCCAGTACTTC. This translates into CASSAFAGQETQYF.

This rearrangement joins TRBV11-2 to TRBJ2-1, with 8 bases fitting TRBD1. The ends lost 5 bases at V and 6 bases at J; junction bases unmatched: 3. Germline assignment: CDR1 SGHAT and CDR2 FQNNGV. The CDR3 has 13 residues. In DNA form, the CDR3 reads TGTGCCAGCAGCCAGGACAGGGTCAATGAGCAGTTCTTC. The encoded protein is CASSQDRVNEQFF.

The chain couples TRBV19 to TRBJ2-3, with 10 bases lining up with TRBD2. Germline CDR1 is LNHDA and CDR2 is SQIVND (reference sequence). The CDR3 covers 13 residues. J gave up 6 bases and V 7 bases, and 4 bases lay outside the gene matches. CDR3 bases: TGTGCCAGTAATCTAGCGGGAGTGGATACGCAGTATTTT. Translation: CASNLAGVDTQYF.

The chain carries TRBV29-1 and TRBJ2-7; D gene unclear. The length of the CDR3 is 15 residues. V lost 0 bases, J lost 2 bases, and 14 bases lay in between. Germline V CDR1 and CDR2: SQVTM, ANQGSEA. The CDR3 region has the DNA TGCAGCGTTGAAGATCCCACAGAAGGACCCTACGAGCAGTACTTC. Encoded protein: CSVEDPTEGPYEQYF.

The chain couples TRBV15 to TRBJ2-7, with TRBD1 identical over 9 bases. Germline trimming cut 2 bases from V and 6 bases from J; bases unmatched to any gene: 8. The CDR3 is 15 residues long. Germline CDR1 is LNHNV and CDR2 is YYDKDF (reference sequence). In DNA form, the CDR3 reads TGTGCCACCAGCAGACTGGCAGGACAGGGGTTCGAGCAGTACTTC. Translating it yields CATSRLAGQGFEQYF. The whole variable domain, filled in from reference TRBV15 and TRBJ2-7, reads DAMVIQNPRYQVTQFGKPVTLSCSQTLNHNVMYWYQQKSSQAPKLLFHYYDKDFNNEADTPDNFQSRRPNTSFCFLDIRSPGLGDTAMYLCATSRLAGQGFEQYFGPGTRLTVT.

This CDR3 is CASSFGTDTQYF. As DNA, the CDR3 is TGTGCCAGCAGCTTCGGTACAGATACGCAGTATTTT. The rearrangement uses TRBV11-2 and TRBJ2-3; D call uncertain. Trimming removed 3 bases at V and 3 bases at J, with 4 bases between. The CDR3 sequence is 12 residues long. Germline CDR1 is SGHAT and CDR2 is FQNNGV.

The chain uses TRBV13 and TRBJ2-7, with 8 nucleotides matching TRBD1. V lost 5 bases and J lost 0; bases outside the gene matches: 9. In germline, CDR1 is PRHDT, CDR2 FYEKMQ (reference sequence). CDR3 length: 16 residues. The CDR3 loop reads CASSAEGQGSSYEQYF. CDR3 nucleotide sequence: TGTGCCAGCAGCGCAGAAGGACAGGGAAGCTCCTACGAGCAGTACTTC. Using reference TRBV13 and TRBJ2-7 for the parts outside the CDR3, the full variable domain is AAGVIQSPRHLIKEKRETATLKCYPIPRHDTVYWYQQGPGQDPQFLISFYEKMQSDKGSIPDRFSAQQFSDYHSELNMSSLELGDSALYFCASSAEGQGSSYEQYFGPGTRLTVT.

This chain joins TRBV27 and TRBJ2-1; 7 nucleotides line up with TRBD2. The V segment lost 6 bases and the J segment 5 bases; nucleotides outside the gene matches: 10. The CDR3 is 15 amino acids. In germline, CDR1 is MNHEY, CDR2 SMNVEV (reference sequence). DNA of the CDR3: TGTGCCAGCAGCCCGACTAGCAGAATACACAATGAGCAGTTCTTC. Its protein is CASSPTSRIHNEQFF.

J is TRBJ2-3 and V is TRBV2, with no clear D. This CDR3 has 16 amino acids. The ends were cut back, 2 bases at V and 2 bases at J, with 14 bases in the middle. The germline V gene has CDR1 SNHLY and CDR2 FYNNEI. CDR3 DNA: TGTGCCAGCAGTGAACCACTCAGACCCACCACAGATACGCAGTATTTT. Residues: CASSEPLRPTTDTQYF.

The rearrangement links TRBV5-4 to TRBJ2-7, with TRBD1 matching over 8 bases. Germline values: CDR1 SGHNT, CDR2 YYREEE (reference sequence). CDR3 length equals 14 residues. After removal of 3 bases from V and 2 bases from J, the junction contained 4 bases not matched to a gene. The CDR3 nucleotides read TGTGCCAGCAGCTCGCCGACAGGGGCCTACGAGCAGTACTTC. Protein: CASSSPTGAYEQYF.

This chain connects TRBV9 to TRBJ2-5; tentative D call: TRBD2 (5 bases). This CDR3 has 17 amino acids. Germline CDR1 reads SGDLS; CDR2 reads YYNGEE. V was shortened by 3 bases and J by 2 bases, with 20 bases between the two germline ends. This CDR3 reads CASSEYALMRVQETQYF. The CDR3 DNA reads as TGTGCCAGCAGCGAGTACGCCCTTATGAGGGTTCAAGAGACCCAGTACTTC.